This T cell receptor (beta chain) was captured by sequencing in a study of beta chain features in type 1 diabetes. Overall study findings and caveats: Researchers report that Type 1 diabetes patients had moderately but significantly shorter TCRB CDR3s across all four CD4+ subsets. Highly expressing activated T cells could be over-counted with a cDNA template.

The investigators reverse transcribed all of the isolated RNA, so they sequenced expressed TCRB transcripts. The read count averaged about 3.6 million across naive, central memory and regulatory T cell samples. The table came from immunoSEQ multiplex PCR; TCRdb's copy has only in-frame clones and leaves some out. The table shows approximately 250,000 clones, with around 25% occurring only once. Populations isolated by sorting all had purity greater than 95%. As concerns this clone: No antigen is known for it.

The CDR3 sequence is 15 residues long. The trim removed 3 bases at V and 4 bases at J, leaving 5 bases unmatched. CDR1 and CDR2 (germline): KGHSH, LQKENI. The rearrangement joins TRBV18 to TRBJ2-1; 8 bases are shared with TRBD1. This receptor was obtained from a woman in her thirties with type 1 diabetes. Material for sequencing was naive CD4+ T cells from blood. In DNA, the CDR3 is TGTGCCAGCTCACCTCCGGGACAGGTATACAATGAGCAGTTCTTC. The encoded protein is CASSPPGQVYNEQFF.